This T cell receptor (beta chain) is from a study of blood T cell repertoires in COVID-19. Study as a whole: Donors in the United States, Italy and Spain gave samples during acute or convalescent COVID-19.

This clone was detected only once. In the authors' workflow: It was from reference gene primer amplification that nucleated cell counts were estimated. TCRdb keeps only in-frame clones here, not all; method: immunoSEQ multiplex PCR. D and trimming come from the DNA, and the V and J calls and clone size come from that table. The sample has about 130,000 clones; roughly 69% are singletons. V lost 5 bases and J 1 base, leaving 9 bases between the germline ends. CDR3 size: 14 residues. Germline V CDR1 and CDR2: SGHRS, YFSETQ. The material sequenced was peripheral blood. The V gene is TRBV5-1, the J gene TRBJ2-2; D is uncertain. The clonotype originates from a woman aged 70-85 years with acute or convalescent COVID-19. The CDR3 coding sequence is TGCGCCAGCAGGGAGATGGGGAACACCGGGGAGCTGTTTTTT. As protein: CASREMGNTGELFF.